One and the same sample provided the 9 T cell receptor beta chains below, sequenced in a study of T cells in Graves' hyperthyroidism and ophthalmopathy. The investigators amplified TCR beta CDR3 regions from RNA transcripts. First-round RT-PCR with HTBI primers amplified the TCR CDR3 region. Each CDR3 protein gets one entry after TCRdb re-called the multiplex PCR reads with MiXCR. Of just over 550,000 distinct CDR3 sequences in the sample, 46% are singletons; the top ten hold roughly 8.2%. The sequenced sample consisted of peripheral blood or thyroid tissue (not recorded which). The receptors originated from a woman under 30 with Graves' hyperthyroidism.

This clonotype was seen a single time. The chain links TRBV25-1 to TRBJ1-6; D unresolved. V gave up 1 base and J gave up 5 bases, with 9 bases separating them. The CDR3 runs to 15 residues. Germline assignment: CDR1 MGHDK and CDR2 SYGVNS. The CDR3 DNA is TGTGCCAGCAGTGAATCGAACAGAAATAATTCACCCCTCCACTTT. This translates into CASSESNRNNSPLHF.

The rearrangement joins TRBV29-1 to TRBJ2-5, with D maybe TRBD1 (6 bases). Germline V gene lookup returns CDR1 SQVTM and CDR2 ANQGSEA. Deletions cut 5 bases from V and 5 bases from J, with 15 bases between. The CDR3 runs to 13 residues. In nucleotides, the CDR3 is TGCAGCGTTAACCAGGGGATATGGGAGACCCAGTACTTC. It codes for CSVNQGIWETQYF. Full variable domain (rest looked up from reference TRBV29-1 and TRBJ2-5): SAVISQKPSRDICQRGTSLTIQCQVDSQVTMMFWYRQQPGQSLTLIATANQGSEATYESGFVIDKFPISRPNLTFSTLTVSNMSPEDSSIYLCSVNQGIWETQYFGPGTRLLVL.

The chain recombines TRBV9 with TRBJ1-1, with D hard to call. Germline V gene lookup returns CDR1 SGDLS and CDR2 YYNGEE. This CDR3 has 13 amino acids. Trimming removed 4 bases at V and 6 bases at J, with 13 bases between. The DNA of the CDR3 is TGTGCCAGCAGCAGTTGGGGTACAGCTGAAGCTTTCTTT. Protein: CASSSWGTAEAFF.

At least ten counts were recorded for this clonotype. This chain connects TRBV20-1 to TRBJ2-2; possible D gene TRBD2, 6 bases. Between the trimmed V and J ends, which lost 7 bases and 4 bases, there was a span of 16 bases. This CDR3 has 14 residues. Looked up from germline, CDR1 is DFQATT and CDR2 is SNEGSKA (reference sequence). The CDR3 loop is CSVIDRETTGELFF. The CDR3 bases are TGCAGTGTAATCGATCGGGAGACCACCGGGGAGCTGTTTTTT.

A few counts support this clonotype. The CDR3 reads CASRGWTEAFF. The CDR3 coding sequence is TGTGCCAGCAGAGGGTGGACTGAAGCTTTCTTT. The genes are TRBV6-1 and TRBJ1-1; D is unclear. This CDR3 has 11 amino acids. V lost 6 bases and J lost 5, with 7 bases in between. Germline CDR1 and CDR2: MNHNS and SASEGT.

The CDR3 DNA reads as TGTGCCAGCAGCTGGGACAGGGCATGGGGCAATCAGCCCCAGCATTTT. This encodes CASSWDRAWGNQPQHF. The chain has TRBV7-9 and TRBJ1-5; 9 bases align to TRBD1. Germline-derived CDR1 and CDR2 are SEHNR and FQNEAQ (reference sequence). V dropped 4 bases and J dropped 2; count of bases not matched to a gene: 6. The CDR3 spans 16 residues.

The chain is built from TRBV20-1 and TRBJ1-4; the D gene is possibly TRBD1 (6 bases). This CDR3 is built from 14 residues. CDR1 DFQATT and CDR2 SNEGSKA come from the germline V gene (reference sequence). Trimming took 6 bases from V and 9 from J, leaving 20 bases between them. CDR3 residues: CSARRQVSGKKLFF. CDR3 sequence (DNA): TGCAGTGCCAGAAGACAGGTGTCGGGGAAAAAACTGTTTTTT.

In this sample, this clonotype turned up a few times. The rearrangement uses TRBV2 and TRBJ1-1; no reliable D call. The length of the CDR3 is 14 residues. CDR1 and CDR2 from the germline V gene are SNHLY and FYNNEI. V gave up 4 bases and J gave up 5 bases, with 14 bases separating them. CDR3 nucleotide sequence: TGTGCCAGCAGTGGAGAAGTCATGAGGACTGAAGCTTTCTTT. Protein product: CASSGEVMRTEAFF.

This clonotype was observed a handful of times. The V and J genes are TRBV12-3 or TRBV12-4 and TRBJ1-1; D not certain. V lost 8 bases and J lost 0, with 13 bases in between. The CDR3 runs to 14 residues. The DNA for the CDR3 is TGTGCCAGCGGCTCAAACCCGCTGAACACTGAAGCTTTCTTT. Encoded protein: CASGSNPLNTEAFF.